The rows below give T cell receptor beta chains drawn from one sample of a study of blood T cell repertoires in COVID-19. This table comes from immunoSEQ multiplex PCR, and its TCRdb copy is limited to in-frame clones, with some not included. The sample yields around 250,000 clones, around 84% seen once. The specimen was peripheral blood. The source is a woman in her 70s with active or convalescent COVID-19. CDR3s include the opening cysteine and the closing phenylalanine or tryptophan. The D gene is left open where the match is weak. Part of the rows lack a size; the others show once, few, many or a class for expanded clones.

TRBV3-1/TRBV3-2	.	TRBJ1-1	.	TGTGCCAGCAGCCACCTCGGACAGCTGAACACTGAAGCTTTCTTT	CASSHLGQLNTEAFF
TRBV6-2/TRBV6-3	TRBD1	TRBJ1-6	.	TGTGCCAGCAGTTGGGTGACAGGGGGGAATTCACCCCTCCACTTT	CASSWVTGGNSPLHF
TRBV19	TRBD2	TRBJ2-5	.	TGTGCCAACCCATTTTGCGGGGGGGGCCTTCGAGCCGAGACCCAGTACTTC	CANPFCGGGLRAETQYF
TRBV11-3	.	TRBJ2-1	.	TGTGCCAGCAGCCTCCGACGGGGGGCGGACAATGAGCAGTTCTTC	CASSLRRGADNEQFF
TRBV24-1	.	TRBJ1-2	few	TGTGCCACCAGTGATTCACAGGTTGGAAGGAATGGCTACACCTTC	CATSDSQVGRNGYTF
TRBV11-2	TRBD1	TRBJ2-5	.	TGTGCCAGCAGCTTAGGAGGGGGCGGGCGAGAGACCCAGTACTTC	CASSLGGGGRETQYF
TRBV2	.	TRBJ2-2	.	TGTGCCAGCCTTCGGGGGTGGAGCACCGGGGAGCTGTTTTTT	CASLRGWSTGELFF
TRBV5-8	.	TRBJ1-4	.	TGTGCCAGCAGCCCTCGGGGAGAGTTATATGAAAAACTGTTTTTT	CASSPRGELYEKLFF
TRBV10-2	.	TRBJ2-3	.	TGCGCCAGCAGTGACCGGGGCGGGGTGAACACAGATACGCAGTATTTT	CASSDRGGVNTDTQYF
TRBV18	TRBD1	TRBJ1-1	.	TGTGCCAGCTCACCCGACAGGGGGAACACTGAAGCTTTCTTT	CASSPDRGNTEAFF
TRBV29-1	.	TRBJ1-1	.	TGCAGCGCACTCAAGTCGAACACTGAAGCTTTCTTT	CSALKSNTEAFF
TRBV19	.	TRBJ1-2	.	TGTGCCAGTAGTACTCCCCGGGGATTTAACTATGGCTACACCTTC	CASSTPRGFNYGYTF
TRBV24-1	.	TRBJ1-2	.	TGTGCCACCAGTGATTCCGGAGGACGGACCGAGGGCTATGGCTACACCTTC	CATSDSGGRTEGYGYTF
TRBV4-1	.	TRBJ1-1	.	TGCGCCAGCAGCCCGAAAGGGGGGGGAAACACTGAAGCTTTCTTT	CASSPKGGGNTEAFF
TRBV18	.	TRBJ1-6	.	TGTGCCAGCTCACCGGCAGACAAAAATTCACCCCTCCACTTT	CASSPADKNSPLHF
TRBV6-1	.	TRBJ1-2	.	TGTGCCAGCAGTGAATTAACAGGGAACTATGGCTACACCTTC	CASSELTGNYGYTF
TRBV25-1	.	TRBJ1-2	.	TGTGCCAGCATAGGTAGGAGGGAAGACTATGGCTACACCTTC	CASIGRREDYGYTF
TRBV19	.	TRBJ1-4	few	TGTGCCACCCTGAATGAAAAACTGTTTTTT	CATLNEKLFF
TRBV7-6	.	TRBJ1-4	.	TGTGCCAGCACTTTAGGGGGGAGGGAAAATGAAAAACTGTTTTTT	CASTLGGRENEKLFF
TRBV6-5	TRBD1	TRBJ1-2	few	TGTGCCAGCACCCCGACAGGGGGAAAGGAGGGCTACACCTTC	CASTPTGGKEGYTF
TRBV3-1/TRBV3-2	TRBD2	TRBJ2-5	.	TGTGCCAGCAGCCAAGATAATGCGGGGGGAGAGACCCAGTACTTC	CASSQDNAGGETQYF
TRBV5-1	TRBD1	TRBJ1-4	.	TGCGCCAGCAGCTTGAAAGGACAGGGGAGAACTAATGAAAAACTGTTTTTT	CASSLKGQGRTNEKLFF
TRBV5-1	TRBD1	TRBJ1-1	.	TGCGCCAGCAGCCCAGGACAGGGAGGCACTGAAGCTTTCTTT	CASSPGQGGTEAFF
TRBV10-3	.	TRBJ2-2	.	TGTGCCATCGGGGTGCTGGACAACAGAGGGGAGCTGTTTTTT	CAIGVLDNRGELFF
TRBV15	.	TRBJ1-1	.	TGTGCCACCAGCAGTCTCCGGGGTTCCACTGAAGCTTTCTTT	CATSSLRGSTEAFF
TRBV9	.	TRBJ1-1	.	TGTGCCAGCAGCAAGACAGCTGTGAACACTGAAGCTTTCTTT	CASSKTAVNTEAFF
TRBV5-1	.	TRBJ1-5	.	TGCGCCAGCAGCTTGGGTGAGGTTAGACTACTGAATCAGCCCCAGCATTTT	CASSLGEVRLLNQPQHF
TRBV6-5	.	TRBJ2-1	.	TGTGCCAGCAGTTCCTTGGGGACATACTACAATGAGCAGTTCTTC	CASSSLGTYYNEQFF
TRBV19	.	TRBJ1-6	.	TGTGCCAGTAGTATTACGTCAGGGGATTCACCCCTCCACTTT	CASSITSGDSPLHF
TRBV4-1	.	TRBJ1-3	.	TGCGCCAGCAGCCAAGTAGCCAATCCAGCTTCTGGAAACACCATATATTTT	CASSQVANPASGNTIYF
TRBV5-5	.	TRBJ1-2	.	TGTGCCAGCAGCTTGGACCCCGGCAGGATAAACTATGGCTACACCTTC	CASSLDPGRINYGYTF